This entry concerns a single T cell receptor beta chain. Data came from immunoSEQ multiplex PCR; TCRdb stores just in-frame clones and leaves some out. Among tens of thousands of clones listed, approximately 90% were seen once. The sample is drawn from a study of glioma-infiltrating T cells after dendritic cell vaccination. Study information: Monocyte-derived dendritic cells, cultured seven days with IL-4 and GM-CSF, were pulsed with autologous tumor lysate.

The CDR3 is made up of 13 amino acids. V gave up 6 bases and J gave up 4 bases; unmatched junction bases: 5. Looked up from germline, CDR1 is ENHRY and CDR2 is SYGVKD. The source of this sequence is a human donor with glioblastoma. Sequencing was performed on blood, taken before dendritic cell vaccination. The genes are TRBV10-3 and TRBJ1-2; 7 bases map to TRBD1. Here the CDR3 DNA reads TGTGCCATCAGCCCCGGGACAGCCTATGGCTACACCTTC. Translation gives CAISPGTAYGYTF.